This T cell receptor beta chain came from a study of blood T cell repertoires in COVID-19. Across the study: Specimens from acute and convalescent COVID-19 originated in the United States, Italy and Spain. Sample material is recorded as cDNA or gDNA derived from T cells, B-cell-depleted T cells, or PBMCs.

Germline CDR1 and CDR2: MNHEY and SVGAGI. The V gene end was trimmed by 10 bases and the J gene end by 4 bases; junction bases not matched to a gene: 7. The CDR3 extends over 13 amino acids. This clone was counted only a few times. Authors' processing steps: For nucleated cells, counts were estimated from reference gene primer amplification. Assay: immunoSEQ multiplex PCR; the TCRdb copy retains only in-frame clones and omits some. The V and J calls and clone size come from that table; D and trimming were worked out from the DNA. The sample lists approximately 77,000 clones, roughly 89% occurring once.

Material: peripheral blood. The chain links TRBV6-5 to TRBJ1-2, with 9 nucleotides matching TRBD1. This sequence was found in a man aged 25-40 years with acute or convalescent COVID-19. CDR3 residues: CATYRGPSYGYTF. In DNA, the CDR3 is TGTGCCACCTACAGGGGGCCGAGCTATGGCTACACCTTC.